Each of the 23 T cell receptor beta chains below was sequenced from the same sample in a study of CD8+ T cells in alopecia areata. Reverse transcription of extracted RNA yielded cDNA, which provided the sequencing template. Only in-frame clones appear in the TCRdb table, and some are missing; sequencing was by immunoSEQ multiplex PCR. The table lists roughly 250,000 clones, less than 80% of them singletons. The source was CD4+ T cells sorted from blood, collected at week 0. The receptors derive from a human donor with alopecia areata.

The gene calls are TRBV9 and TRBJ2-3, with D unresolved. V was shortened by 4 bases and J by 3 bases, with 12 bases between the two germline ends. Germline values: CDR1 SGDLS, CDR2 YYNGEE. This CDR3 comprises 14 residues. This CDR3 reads CASSPQVGTDTQYF. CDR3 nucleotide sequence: TGTGCCAGCAGCCCGCAGGTTGGGACAGATACGCAGTATTTT.

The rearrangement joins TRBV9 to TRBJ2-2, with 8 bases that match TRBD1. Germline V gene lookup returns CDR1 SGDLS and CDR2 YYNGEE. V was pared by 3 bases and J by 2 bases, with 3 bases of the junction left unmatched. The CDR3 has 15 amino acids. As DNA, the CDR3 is TGTGCCAGCAGCGCGACAGGGGTAAACACCGGGGAGCTGTTTTTT. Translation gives CASSATGVNTGELFF. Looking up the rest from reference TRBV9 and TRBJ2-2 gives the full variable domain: DSGVTQTPKHLITATGQRVTLRCSPRSGDLSVYWYQQSLDQGLQFLIQYYNGEERAKGNILERFSAQQFPDLHSELNLSSLELGDSALYFCASSATGVNTGELFFGEGSRLTVL.

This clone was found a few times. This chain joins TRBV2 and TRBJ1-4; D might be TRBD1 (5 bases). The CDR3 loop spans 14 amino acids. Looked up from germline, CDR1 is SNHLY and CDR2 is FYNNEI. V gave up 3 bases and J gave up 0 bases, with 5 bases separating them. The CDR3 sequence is CASSDRATNEKLFF. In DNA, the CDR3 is TGTGCCAGCAGTGACAGGGCAACTAATGAAAAACTGTTTTTT.

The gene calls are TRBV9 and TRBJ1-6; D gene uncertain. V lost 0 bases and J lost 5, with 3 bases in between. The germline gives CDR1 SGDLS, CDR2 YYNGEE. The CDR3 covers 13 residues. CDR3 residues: CASSVVDNSPLHF. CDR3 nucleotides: TGTGCCAGCAGCGTAGTAGATAATTCACCCCTCCACTTT.

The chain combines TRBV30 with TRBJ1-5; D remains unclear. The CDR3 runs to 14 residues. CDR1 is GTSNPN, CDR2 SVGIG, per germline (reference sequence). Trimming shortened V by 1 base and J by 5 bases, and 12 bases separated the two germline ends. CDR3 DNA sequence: TGTGCCTGGAGTGCAAGACGCGGGTATCAGCCCCAGCATTTT. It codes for CAWSARRGYQPQHF.

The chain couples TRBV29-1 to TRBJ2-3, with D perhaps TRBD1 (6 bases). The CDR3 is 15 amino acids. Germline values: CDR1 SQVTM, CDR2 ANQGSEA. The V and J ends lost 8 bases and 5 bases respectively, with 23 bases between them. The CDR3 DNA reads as TGCAGCTCCAAGTGGGGGCAGGCTCTTGGAGATACGCAGTATTTT. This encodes CSSKWGQALGDTQYF.

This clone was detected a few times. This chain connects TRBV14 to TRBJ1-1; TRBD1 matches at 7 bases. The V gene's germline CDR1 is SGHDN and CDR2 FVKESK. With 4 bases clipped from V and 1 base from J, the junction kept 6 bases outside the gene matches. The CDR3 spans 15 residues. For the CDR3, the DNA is TGTGCCAGCAGCCTTCGGACAGGAAGGAACACTGAAGCTTTCTTT. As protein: CASSLRTGRNTEAFF.

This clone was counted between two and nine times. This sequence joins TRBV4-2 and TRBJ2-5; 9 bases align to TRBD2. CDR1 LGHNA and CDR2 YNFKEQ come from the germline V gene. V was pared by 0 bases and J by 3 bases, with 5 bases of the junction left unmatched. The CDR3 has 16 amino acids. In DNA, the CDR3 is TGTGCCAGCAGCCAAGATGGAGTAGCGGGGGAAGAGACCCAGTACTTC. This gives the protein CASSQDGVAGEETQYF.

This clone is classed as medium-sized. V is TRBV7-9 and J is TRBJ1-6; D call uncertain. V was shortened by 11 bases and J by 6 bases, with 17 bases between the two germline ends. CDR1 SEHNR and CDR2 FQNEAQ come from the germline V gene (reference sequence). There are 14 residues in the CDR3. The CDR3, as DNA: TGTGCCCTCCAGTCGGCAGGCCCTAATTCACCCCTCCACTTT. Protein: CALQSAGPNSPLHF.

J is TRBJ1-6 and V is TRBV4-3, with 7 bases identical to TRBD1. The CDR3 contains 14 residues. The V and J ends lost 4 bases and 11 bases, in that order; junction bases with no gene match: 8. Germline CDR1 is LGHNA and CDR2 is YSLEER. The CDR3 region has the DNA TGCGCCAGCAGCCCCCGGGACAGCGTTACACCCCTCCACTTT. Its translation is CASSPRDSVTPLHF.

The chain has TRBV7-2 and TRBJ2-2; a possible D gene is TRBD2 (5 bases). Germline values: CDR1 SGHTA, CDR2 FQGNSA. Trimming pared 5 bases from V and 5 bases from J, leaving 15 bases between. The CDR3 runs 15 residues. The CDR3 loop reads CASSPSLGPTGELFF. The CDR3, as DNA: TGTGCCAGCAGCCCTAGCCTAGGGCCGACCGGGGAGCTGTTTTTT.

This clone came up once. CDR3 residues: CSVVKGSETQYF. The CDR3, as DNA: TGCAGCGTTGTTAAGGGTTCAGAGACCCAGTACTTC. This rearrangement joins TRBV29-1 to TRBJ2-5; D unresolved. V was shortened by 4 bases and J by 4 bases, with 10 bases between the two germline ends. The germline V gene encodes CDR1 SQVTM and CDR2 ANQGSEA. The CDR3 spans 12 residues.

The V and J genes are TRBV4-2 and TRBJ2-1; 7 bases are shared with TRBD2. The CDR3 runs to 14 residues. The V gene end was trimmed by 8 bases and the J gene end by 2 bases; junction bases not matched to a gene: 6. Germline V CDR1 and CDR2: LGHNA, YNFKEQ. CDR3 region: CASCRDYTYNEQFF. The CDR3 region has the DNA TGTGCCAGCTGTCGGGACTATACCTACAATGAGCAGTTCTTC.

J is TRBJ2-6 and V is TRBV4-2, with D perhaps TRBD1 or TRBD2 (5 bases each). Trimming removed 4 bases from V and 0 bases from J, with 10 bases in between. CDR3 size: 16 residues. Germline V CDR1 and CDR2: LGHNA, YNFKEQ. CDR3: CASSPGRLSGANVLTF. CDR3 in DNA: TGTGCCAGCAGCCCGGGACGGCTCTCTGGGGCCAACGTCCTGACTTTC.

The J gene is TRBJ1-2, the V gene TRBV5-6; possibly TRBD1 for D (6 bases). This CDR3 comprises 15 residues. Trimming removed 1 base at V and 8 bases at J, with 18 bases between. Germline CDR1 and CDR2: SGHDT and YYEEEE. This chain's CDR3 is CASSLIGQTLLGYTF. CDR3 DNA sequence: TGTGCCAGCAGCTTGATTGGACAGACTCTTTTGGGCTACACCTTC. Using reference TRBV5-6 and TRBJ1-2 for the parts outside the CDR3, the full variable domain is DAGVTQSPTHLIKTRGQQVTLRCSPKSGHDTVSWYQQALGQGPQFIFQYYEEEERQRGNFPDRFSGHQFPNYSSELNVNALLLGDSALYLCASSLIGQTLLGYTFGSGTRLTVV.

The DNA for the CDR3 is TGCGCCAGCAGCTTGTCAGAGGGCCGTGGAACTGAAGCTTTCTTT. The encoded protein is CASSLSEGRGTEAFF. The chain links TRBV5-1 to TRBJ1-1; the D is unclear. The germline gives CDR1 SGHRS, CDR2 YFSETQ. The CDR3 is 15 amino acids. Trimming stripped 1 base from V and 5 bases from J, with 15 bases between.

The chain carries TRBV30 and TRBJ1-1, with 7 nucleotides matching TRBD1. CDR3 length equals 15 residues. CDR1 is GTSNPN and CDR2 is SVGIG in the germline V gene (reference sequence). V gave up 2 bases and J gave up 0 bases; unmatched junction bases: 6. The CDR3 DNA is TGTGCCTGGAGTCGACCAGGGGGTCTGAACACTGAAGCTTTCTTT. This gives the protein CAWSRPGGLNTEAFF.

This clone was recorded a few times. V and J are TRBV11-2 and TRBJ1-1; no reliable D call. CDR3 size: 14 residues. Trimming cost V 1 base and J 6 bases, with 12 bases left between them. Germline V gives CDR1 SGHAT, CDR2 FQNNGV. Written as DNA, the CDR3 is TGTGCCAGCAGCTTAGTAGGCGCAGGAGCTGAAGCTTTCTTT. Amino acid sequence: CASSLVGAGAEAFF.

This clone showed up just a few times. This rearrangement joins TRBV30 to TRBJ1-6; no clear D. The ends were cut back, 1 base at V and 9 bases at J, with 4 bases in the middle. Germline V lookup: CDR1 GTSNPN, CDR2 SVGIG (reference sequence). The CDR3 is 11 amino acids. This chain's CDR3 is CAWSGGSPLHF. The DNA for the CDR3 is TGTGCCTGGAGTGGGGGTTCACCCCTCCACTTT.

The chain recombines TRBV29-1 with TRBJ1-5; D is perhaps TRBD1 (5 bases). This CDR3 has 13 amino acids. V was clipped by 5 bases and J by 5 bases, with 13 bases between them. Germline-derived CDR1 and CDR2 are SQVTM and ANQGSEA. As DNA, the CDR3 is TGCAGCGTTCGGGGGACGGCACATCAGCCCCAGCATTTT. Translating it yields CSVRGTAHQPQHF.

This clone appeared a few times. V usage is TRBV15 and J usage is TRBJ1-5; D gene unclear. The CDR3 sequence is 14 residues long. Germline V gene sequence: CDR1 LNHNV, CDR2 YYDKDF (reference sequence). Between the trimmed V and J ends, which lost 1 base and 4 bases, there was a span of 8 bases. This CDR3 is CATSRGNFNQPQHF. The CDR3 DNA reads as TGTGCCACCAGCAGAGGGAACTTTAATCAGCCCCAGCATTTT.

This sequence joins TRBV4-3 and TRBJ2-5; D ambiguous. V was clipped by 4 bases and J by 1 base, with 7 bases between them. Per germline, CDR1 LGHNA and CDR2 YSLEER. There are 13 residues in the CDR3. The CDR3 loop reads CASSLNLQETQYF. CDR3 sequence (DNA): TGCGCCAGCAGCCTGAACCTCCAAGAGACCCAGTACTTC.

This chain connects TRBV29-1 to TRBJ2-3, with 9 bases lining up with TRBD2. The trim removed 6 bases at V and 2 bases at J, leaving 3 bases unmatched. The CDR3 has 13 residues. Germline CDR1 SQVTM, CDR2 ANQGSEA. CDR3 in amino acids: CSVAGGNTDTQYF. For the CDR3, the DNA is TGCAGCGTAGCGGGGGGCAACACAGATACGCAGTATTTT.